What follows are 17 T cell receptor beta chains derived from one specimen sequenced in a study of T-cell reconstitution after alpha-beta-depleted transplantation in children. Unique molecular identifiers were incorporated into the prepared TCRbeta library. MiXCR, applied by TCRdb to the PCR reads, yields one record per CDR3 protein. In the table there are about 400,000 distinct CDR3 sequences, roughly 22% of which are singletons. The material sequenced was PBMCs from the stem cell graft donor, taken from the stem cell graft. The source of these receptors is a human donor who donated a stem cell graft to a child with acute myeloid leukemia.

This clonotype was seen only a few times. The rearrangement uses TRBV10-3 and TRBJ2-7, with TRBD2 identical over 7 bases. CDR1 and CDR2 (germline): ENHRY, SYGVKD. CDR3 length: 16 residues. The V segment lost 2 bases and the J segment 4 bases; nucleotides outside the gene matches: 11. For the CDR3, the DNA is TGTGCCATCAGTGAGGGGTCCGGGACTAACCGTTACGAGCAGTACTTC. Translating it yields CAISEGSGTNRYEQYF.

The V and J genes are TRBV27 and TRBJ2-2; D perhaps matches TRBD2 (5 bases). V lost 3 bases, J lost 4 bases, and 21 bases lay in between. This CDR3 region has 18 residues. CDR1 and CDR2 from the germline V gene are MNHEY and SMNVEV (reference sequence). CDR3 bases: TGTGCCAGCAGTTTCATGGGGTATAGGGAGTCGGGCACCGGGGAGCTGTTTTTT. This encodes CASSFMGYRESGTGELFF.

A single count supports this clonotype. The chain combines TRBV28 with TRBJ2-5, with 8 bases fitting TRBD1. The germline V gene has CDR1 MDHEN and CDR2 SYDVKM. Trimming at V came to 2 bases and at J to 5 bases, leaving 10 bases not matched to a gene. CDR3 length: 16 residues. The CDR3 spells CASSLTGTGPDETQYF. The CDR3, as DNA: TGTGCCAGCAGTTTAACCGGGACAGGTCCCGACGAGACCCAGTACTTC.

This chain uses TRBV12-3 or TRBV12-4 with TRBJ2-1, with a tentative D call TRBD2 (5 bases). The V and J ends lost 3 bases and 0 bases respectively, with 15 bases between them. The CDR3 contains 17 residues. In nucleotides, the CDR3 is TGTGCCAGCAGTTTTCAAGGAGGTTCCGTCTCCTACAATGAGCAGTTCTTC. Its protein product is CASSFQGGSVSYNEQFF.

The CDR3 region is CSARISRVLDEQFF. The CDR3, as DNA: TGCAGTGCTAGGATATCAAGAGTTTTGGATGAGCAGTTCTTC. V gene TRBV20-1 combines with J gene TRBJ2-1, with D unresolved. This CDR3 contains 14 residues. Deletions cut 3 bases from V and 8 bases from J, with 17 bases between. Germline assignment: CDR1 DFQATT and CDR2 SNEGSKA (reference sequence).

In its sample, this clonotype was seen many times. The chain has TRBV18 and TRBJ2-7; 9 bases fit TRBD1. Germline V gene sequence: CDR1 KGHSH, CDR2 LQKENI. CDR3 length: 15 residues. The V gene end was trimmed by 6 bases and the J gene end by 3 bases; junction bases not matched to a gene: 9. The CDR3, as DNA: TGTGCCAGCTCGTTCGGGGGACAGGGTAGCTACGAGCAGTACTTC. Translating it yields CASSFGGQGSYEQYF.

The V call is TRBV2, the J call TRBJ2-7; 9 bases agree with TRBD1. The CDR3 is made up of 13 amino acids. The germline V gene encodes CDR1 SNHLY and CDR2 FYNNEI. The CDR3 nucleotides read TGTGCGGTTTCTTTACAGGGGGCGTACGAGCAGTACTTC. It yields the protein CAVSLQGAYEQYF.

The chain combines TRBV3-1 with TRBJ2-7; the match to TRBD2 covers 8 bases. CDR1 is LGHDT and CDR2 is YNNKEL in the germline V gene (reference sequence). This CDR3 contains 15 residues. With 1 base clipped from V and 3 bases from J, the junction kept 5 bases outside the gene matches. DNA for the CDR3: TGTGCCAGCAGCCAAGGAGGACTAGCCCACTACGAGCAGTACTTC. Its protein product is CASSQGGLAHYEQYF.

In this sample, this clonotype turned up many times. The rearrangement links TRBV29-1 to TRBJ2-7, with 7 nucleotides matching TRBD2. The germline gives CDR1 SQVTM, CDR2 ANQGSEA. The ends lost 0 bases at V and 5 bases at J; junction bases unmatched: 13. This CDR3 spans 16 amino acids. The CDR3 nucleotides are TGCAGCGTTGAAGACCTCCACTGGGGGGGGACGAACGAGCAGTACTTC. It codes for CSVEDLHWGGTNEQYF.

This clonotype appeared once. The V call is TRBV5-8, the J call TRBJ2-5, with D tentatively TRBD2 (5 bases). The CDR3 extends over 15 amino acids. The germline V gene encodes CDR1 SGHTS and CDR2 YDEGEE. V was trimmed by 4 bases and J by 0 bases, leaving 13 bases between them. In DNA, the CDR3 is TGTGCCAGCAGCCTCGGGCCCGGGAACCAAGAGACCCAGTACTTC. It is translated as CASSLGPGNQETQYF.

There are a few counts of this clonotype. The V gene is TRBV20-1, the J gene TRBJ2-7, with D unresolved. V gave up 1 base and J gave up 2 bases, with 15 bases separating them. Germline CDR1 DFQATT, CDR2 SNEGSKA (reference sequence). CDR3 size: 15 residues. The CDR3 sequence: CSARGPLGRTYEQYF. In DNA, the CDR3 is TGCAGTGCTAGAGGGCCCCTAGGCCGAACCTACGAGCAGTACTTC.

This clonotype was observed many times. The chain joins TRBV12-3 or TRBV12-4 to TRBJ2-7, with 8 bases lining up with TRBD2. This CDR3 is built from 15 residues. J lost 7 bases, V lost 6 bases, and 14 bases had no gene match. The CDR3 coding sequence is TGTGCCAGCAGCCCAAAGGGACTAGGGCCGGGGGAGCAGTACTTC. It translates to CASSPKGLGPGEQYF.

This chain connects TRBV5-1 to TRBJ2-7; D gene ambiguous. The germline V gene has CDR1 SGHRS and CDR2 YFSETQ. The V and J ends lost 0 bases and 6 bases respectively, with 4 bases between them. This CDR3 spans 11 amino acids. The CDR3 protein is CASSLDTEQYF. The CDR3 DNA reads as TGCGCCAGCAGCTTGGATACCGAGCAGTACTTC.

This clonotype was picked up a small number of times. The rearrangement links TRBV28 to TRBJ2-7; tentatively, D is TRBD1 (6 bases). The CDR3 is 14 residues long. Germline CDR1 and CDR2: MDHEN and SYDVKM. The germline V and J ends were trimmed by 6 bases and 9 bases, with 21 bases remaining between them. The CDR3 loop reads CASSSDRRQGVQYF. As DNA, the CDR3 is TGTGCCAGCAGCTCAGACAGGAGGCAAGGGGTGCAGTACTTC.

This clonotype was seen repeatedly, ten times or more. The CDR3 DNA reads TGTGCCACCAGCAGAGATCGGGGGGGGTACAATGAGCAGTTCTTC. This gives the protein CATSRDRGGYNEQFF. The chain is built from TRBV15 and TRBJ2-1; 8 nucleotides line up with TRBD2. V shed 0 bases, J shed 4 bases, and the junction held 2 bases outside the gene matches. Germline V gene sequence: CDR1 LNHNV, CDR2 YYDKDF (reference sequence). The CDR3 loop spans 15 amino acids. Full variable domain (outside the CDR3, taken from reference TRBV15 and TRBJ2-1): DAMVIQNPRYQVTQFGKPVTLSCSQTLNHNVMYWYQQKSSQAPKLLFHYYDKDFNNEADTPDNFQSRRPNTSFCFLDIRSPGLGDTAMYLCATSRDRGGYNEQFFGPGTRLTVL.

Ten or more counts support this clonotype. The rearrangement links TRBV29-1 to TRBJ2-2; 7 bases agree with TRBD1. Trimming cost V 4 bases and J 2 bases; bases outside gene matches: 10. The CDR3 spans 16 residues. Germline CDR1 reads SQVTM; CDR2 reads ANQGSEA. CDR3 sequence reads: CSVVFTGTANTGELFF. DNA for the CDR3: TGCAGCGTTGTATTCACCGGGACAGCAAACACCGGGGAGCTGTTTTTT.

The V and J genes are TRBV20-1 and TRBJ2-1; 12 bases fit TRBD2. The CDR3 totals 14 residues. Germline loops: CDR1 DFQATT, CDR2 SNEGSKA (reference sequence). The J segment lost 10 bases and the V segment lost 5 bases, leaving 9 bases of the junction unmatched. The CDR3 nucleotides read TGCAGTGCTTCTCCGGGACTAGCGGGCCGAGAGCAGTTCTTC. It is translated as CSASPGLAGREQFF.